The clone carrying this T cell receptor (beta chain) was picked up many times. Data came from immunoSEQ multiplex PCR; TCRdb stores just in-frame clones and leaves some out. This table holds 55,000 to 80,000 clones, 80% to 90% found once. The data were obtained in a study of T cell responses to AZD1222 COVID-19 vaccine. Sample: peripheral blood, taken on day 0 of AZD1222 vaccination. This sequence was found in an adult in good health.

CDR3 sequence (DNA): TGTGCCAGCAGTCTGGGGACTAGCGGGGGGGCTTACGAGCAGTACTTC. Translating it yields CASSLGTSGGAYEQYF. The chain employs TRBV28 and TRBJ2-7, with 16 nucleotides matching TRBD2. The trim removed 5 bases at V and 4 bases at J, leaving 5 bases unmatched. The CDR3 spans 16 residues. The V gene's germline CDR1 is MDHEN and CDR2 SYDVKM.